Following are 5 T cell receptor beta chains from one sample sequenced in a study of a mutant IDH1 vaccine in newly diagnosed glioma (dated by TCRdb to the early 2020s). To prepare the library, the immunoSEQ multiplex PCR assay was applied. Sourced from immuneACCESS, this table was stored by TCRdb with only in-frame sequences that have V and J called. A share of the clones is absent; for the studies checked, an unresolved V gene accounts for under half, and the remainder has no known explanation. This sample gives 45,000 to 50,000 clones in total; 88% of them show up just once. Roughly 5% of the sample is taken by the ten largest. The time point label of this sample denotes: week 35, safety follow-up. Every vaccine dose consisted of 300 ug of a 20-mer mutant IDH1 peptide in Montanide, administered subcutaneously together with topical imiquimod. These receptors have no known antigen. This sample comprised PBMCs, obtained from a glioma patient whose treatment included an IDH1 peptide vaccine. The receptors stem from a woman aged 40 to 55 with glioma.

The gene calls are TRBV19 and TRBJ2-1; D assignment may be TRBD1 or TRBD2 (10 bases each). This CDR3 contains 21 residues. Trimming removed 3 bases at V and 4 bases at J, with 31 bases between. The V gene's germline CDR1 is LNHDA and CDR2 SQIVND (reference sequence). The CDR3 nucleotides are TGTGCCAGTAGTATTTCGGACAGGGGGGGGCTAGCGGGAGTGTTTTACAATGAGCAGTTCTTC. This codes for CASSISDRGGLAGVFYNEQFF.

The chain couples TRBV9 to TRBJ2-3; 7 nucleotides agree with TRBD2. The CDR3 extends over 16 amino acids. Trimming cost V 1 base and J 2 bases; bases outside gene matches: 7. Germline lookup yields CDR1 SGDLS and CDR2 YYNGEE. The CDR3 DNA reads TGTGCCAGCAGCGTACGTAGGGACTATAACACAGATACGCAGTATTTT. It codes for CASSVRRDYNTDTQYF.

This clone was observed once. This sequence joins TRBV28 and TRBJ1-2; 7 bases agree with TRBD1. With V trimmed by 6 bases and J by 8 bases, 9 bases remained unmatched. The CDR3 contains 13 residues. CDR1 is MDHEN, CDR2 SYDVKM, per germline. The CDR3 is CASSPGGGYGYTF. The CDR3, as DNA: TGTGCCAGCAGCCCAGGGGGGGGTTACGGCTACACCTTC.

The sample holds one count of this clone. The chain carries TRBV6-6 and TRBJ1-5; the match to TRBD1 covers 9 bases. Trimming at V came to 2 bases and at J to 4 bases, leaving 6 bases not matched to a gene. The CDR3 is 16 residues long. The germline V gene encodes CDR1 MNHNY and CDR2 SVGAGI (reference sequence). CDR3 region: CASSYLPDRGNQPQHF. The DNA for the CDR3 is TGTGCCAGCAGTTACCTCCCGGACAGGGGTAATCAGCCCCAGCATTTT.

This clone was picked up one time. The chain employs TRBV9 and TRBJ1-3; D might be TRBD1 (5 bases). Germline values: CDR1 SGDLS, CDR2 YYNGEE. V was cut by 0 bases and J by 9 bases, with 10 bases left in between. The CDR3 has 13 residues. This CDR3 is CASSVVGDGTIYF. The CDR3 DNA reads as TGTGCCAGCAGCGTAGTTGGGGACGGCACCATATATTTT.